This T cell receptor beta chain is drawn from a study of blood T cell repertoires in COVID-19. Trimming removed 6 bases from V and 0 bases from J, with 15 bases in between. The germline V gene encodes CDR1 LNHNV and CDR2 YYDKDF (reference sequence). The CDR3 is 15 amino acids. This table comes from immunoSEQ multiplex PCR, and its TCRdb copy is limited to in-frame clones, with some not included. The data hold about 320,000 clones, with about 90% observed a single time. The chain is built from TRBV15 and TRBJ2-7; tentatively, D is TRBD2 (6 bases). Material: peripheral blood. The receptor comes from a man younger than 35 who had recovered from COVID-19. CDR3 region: CATSKDGGPSYEQYF. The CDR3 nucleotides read TGTGCCACCAGTAAGGACGGAGGGCCCTCCTACGAGCAGTACTTC.